This T cell receptor (beta chain) was sequenced during a study of blood T cells in healthy people across ages. The wider study: Every two T cells gave about one barcoded beta molecule via template switching.

Each sample had at least 6.5 million PBMCs isolated. The amount of total RNA extracted per sample was at least 6 micrograms. Germline values: CDR1 SQVTM, CDR2 ANQGSEA. The CDR3 is 15 residues long. Combining a sample-barcoded 5' primer with a J-beta primer mix, a second PCR ran for about 7 to 11 cycles. Each cDNA molecule received a tag from a template-switch adaptor that had 12 random nucleotides. Using its own MiXCR run on the 5' RACE reads, TCRdb lists one record per CDR3 protein. This table has 780,000 or so distinct CDR3 sequences, 56% appearing once. As to this clonotype: One end of the junction is discordant with germline, which a read error may explain.

What was sequenced was blood. This chain connects TRBV29-1 to TRBJ2-2; 10 bases map to TRBD2. The TCR comes from a man between 35 and 55 years old in good health. As DNA, the CDR3 is TGCGGCGTTCATGTGATAGCGGGAGGTAACGGGGAGCTGTTTTTT. This gives the protein CGVHVIAGGNGELFF.